This T cell receptor (beta chain) was recovered during a study of CD8+CD57+ T cells in acquired aplastic anemia. Turning to the study itself: Healthy donors gave 10 million to 11 million reads on average for CD4+ cells. Overall study results and limits: Patients and controls shared approximately 30 CD8+ CDR3 sequences, highly expressed in patients.

CDR3 length: 16 residues. Germline CDR1 reads LNHNV; CDR2 reads YYDKDF (reference sequence). About this clonotype: What it binds is not known. The junction shows a germline mismatch at one end, possibly a read error.

According to the study, genomic DNA was the template for TCR beta VDJ and CDR3 profiling. TCRdb redid the calling of the reads with MiXCR, one entry per CDR3 protein. In the table there are about 190,000 distinct CDR3 sequences, 50% to 55% of which are singletons. Sample: sorted CD4+, CD8+, or CD8+CD57+ T cells (not recorded which) from PBMCs. The TCR comes from a human donor in good health, serving as a control. The chain recombines TRBV15 with TRBJ2-7, with TRBD2 as a possible D gene (7 bases). The CDR3, as DNA: TGTGCCACCAGCAGAAGTGTAGGGGGGGGTGGCTACGGGCAGCACTTC. It codes for CATSRSVGGGGYGQHF.